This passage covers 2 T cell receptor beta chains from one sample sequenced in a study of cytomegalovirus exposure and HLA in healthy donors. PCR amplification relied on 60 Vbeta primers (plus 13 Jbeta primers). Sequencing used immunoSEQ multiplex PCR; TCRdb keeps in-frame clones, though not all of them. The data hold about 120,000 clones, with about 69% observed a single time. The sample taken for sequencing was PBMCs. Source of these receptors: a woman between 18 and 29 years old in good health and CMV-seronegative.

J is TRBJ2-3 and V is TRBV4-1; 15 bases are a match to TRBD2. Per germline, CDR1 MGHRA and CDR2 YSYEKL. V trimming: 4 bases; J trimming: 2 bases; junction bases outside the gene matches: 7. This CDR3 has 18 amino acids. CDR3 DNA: TGCGCCAGCAGCCTGGGACTAGCGGGGGGAGGGGCCACAGATACGCAGTATTTT. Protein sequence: CASSLGLAGGGATDTQYF.

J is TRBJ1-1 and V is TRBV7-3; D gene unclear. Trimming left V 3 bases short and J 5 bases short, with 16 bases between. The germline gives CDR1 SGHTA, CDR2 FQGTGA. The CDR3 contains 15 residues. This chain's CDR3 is CASSLTGSGRTEAFF. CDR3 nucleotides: TGTGCCAGCAGCTTGACGGGGAGTGGGCGGACTGAAGCTTTCTTT.